What follows are 7 T cell receptor beta chains derived from one specimen sequenced in a study of T cells after yellow fever vaccination. TCRdb re-analysed the 5' RACE reads in MiXCR, keeping a single row per CDR3 protein. Of a few hundred thousand distinct CDR3 sequences in the sample, over 15% are singletons; the top ten hold roughly a sixth. The source material was PBMCs, sampled before the yellow fever booster vaccination. These receptors all stem from a man aged 18 to 30 who received the YFV17D yellow fever vaccine.

This sequence joins TRBV4-1 and TRBJ2-7, with D possibly called TRBD1 or TRBD2 (5 bases each). Germline CDR1 is MGHRA and CDR2 is YSYEKL. Trimming stripped 1 base from V and 2 bases from J, with 12 bases between. The CDR3 is 15 amino acids. CDR3 nucleotide sequence: TGCGCCAGCAGCCAAGCCGAGGGGACCGCCTACGAGCAGTACTTC. Its translation is CASSQAEGTAYEQYF.

The chain uses TRBV4-3 and TRBJ1-1; 8 positions match TRBD1. J lost 4 bases, V lost 2 bases, and 3 bases had no gene match. Germline V gene lookup returns CDR1 LGHNA and CDR2 YSLEER. The CDR3 runs 14 residues. The CDR3 bases are TGCGCCAGCAGCCAATATACAGGGGGCACTGAAGCTTTCTTT. It is translated as CASSQYTGGTEAFF.

The gene calls are TRBV6-5 and TRBJ1-1, with D possibly matching TRBD1 (6 bases). Between the trimmed V and J ends, which lost 9 bases and 4 bases, there was a span of 15 bases. Germline CDR1 and CDR2: MNHEY and SVGAGI. This CDR3 comprises 13 residues. CDR3 sequence: CASTTGKATEAFF. CDR3 bases: TGTGCCAGTACGACAGGAAAGGCCACTGAAGCTTTCTTT.

The rearrangement uses TRBV28 and TRBJ1-1, with D possibly matching TRBD1 (5 bases). V was cut by 8 bases and J by 3 bases, with 16 bases left in between. In germline, CDR1 is MDHEN, CDR2 SYDVKM. The CDR3 is 14 amino acids. The CDR3 reads CASVGAAVDTEAFF. In DNA, the CDR3 is TGTGCCAGCGTAGGGGCGGCGGTGGACACTGAAGCTTTCTTT.

A few counts support this clonotype. The chain couples TRBV29-1 to TRBJ1-1; TRBD1 agrees at 9 bases. Germline lookup yields CDR1 SQVTM and CDR2 ANQGSEA. The ends lost 7 bases at V and 6 bases at J; junction bases unmatched: 6. There are 12 residues in the CDR3. The CDR3 sequence: CSAQGAVAEAFF. The CDR3 DNA is TGCAGCGCACAGGGGGCTGTGGCTGAAGCTTTCTTT.

This clonotype was seen a handful of times. The genes are TRBV20-1 and TRBJ1-5, with TRBD1 identical over 7 bases. CDR1 is DFQATT and CDR2 is SNEGSKA in the germline V gene (reference sequence). With 6 bases clipped from V and 2 bases from J, the junction kept 1 base outside the gene matches. The CDR3 totals 12 residues. The CDR3: CSADRGNQPQHF. In DNA, the CDR3 is TGCAGTGCCGACAGGGGCAATCAGCCCCAGCATTTT.

This clonotype has a handful of counts. The rearrangement uses TRBV5-1 and TRBJ2-3, with 10 bases identical to TRBD1. Germline V gene lookup returns CDR1 SGHRS and CDR2 YFSETQ. J lost 2 bases, V lost 6 bases, and 6 bases had no gene match. CDR3 size: 15 residues. The DNA for the CDR3 is TGCGCCAGCACGACAGGGGGCTTCTACACAGATACGCAGTATTTT. Its translation: CASTTGGFYTDTQYF. The whole variable domain, filled in from reference TRBV5-1 and TRBJ2-3, reads KAGVTQTPRYLIKTRGQQVTLSCSPISGHRSVSWYQQTPGQGLQFLFEYFSETQRNKGNFPGRFSGRQFSNSRSEMNVSTLELGDSALYLCASTTGGFYTDTQYFGPGTRLTVL.